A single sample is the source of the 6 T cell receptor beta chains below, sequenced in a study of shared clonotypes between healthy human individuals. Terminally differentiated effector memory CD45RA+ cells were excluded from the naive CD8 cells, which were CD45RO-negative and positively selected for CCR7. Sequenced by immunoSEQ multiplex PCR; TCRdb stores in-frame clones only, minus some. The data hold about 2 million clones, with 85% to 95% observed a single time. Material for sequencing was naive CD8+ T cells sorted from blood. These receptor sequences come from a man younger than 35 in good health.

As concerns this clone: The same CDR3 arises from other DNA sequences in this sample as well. The CDR3 sequence is CASSVGGVPYEQYF. CDR3 sequence (DNA): TGTGCCAGCAGCGTCGGCGGGGTTCCCTACGAGCAGTACTTC. The chain joins TRBV9 to TRBJ2-7; D may be TRBD2 (6 bases). There are 14 residues in the CDR3. Germline V gene lookup returns CDR1 SGDLS and CDR2 YYNGEE. Trimming stripped 2 bases from V and 2 bases from J, with 11 bases between.

CDR3 in amino acids: CASSPMTSNEQFF. CDR3 sequence (DNA): TGTGCCAGCAGTCCCATGACTAGTAATGAGCAGTTCTTC. The rearrangement links TRBV27 to TRBJ2-1, with D possibly TRBD2 on 6 matching bases. V was cut by 5 bases and J by 7 bases, with 12 bases left in between. The CDR3 is made up of 13 amino acids. The V gene's germline CDR1 is MNHEY and CDR2 SMNVEV (reference sequence).

The CDR3 spells CASSVEGQGAFEQYF. The CDR3 region has the DNA TGTGCCAGCAGCGTAGAGGGACAGGGGGCGTTCGAGCAGTACTTC. This chain connects TRBV9 to TRBJ2-7; 12 positions agree with TRBD1. This CDR3 comprises 15 residues. V dropped 0 bases and J dropped 6; count of bases not matched to a gene: 4. Germline lookup yields CDR1 SGDLS and CDR2 YYNGEE.

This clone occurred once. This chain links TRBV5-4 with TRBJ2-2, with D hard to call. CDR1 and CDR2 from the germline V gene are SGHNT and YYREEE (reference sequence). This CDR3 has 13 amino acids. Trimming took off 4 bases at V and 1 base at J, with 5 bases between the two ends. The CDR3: CASSPWNTGELFF. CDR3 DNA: TGTGCCAGCAGCCCATGGAACACCGGGGAGCTGTTTTTT.

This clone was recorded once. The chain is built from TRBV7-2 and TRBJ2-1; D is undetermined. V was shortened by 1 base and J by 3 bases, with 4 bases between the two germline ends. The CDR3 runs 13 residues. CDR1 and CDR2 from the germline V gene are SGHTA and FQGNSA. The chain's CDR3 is CASSLDNYNEQFF. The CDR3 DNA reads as TGTGCCAGCAGCTTAGACAACTACAATGAGCAGTTCTTC.

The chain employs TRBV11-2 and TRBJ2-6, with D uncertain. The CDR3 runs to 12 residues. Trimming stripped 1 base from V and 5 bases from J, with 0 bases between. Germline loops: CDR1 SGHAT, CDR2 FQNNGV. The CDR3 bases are TGTGCCAGCAGCTTAGGGGCCAACGTCCTGACTTTC. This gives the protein CASSLGANVLTF.